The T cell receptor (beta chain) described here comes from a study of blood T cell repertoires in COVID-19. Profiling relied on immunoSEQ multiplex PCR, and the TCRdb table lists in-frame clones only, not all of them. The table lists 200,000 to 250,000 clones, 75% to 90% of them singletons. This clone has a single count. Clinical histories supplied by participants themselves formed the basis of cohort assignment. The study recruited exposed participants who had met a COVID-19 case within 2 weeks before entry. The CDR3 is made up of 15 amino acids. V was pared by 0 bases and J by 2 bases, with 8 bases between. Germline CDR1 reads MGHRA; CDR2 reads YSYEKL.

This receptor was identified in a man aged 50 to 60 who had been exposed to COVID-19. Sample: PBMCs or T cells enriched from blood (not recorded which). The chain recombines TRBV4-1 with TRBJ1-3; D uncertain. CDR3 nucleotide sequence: TGCGCCAGCAGCCAAGATCTCCTTACTGGAAACACCATATATTTT. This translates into CASSQDLLTGNTIYF.